These 28 T cell receptor beta chains were all obtained from the same sample, sequenced in a study of CD8 T cells in Susac syndrome. Random hexamers were used to reverse transcribe about 0.45 to 1 ug of RNA. In TCRdb, the immunoSEQ multiplex PCR reads were re-called with MiXCR into one record per CDR3 protein. The data hold roughly 130,000 distinct CDR3 sequences, with 94% observed a single time. Material: CD4+ T cells from PBMCs. The receptors were gathered from a human donor with multiple sclerosis.

The gene calls are TRBV14 and TRBJ1-1; TRBD1 is a possible D gene (5 bases). The length of the CDR3 is 16 residues. The germline gives CDR1 SGHDN, CDR2 FVKESK. Trimming pared 6 bases from V and 2 bases from J, leaving 19 bases between. The CDR3 loop is CASSLSRGLRNTEAFF. In DNA, the CDR3 is TGTGCCAGCAGTCTGTCAAGGGGTTTACGAAACACTGAAGCTTTCTTT.

The rearrangement joins TRBV19 to TRBJ2-7; TRBD2 is a possible D gene (5 bases). The germline gives CDR1 LNHDA, CDR2 SQIVND (reference sequence). Between the trimmed V and J ends, which lost 4 bases and 2 bases, there was a span of 9 bases. The CDR3 is made up of 13 amino acids. The CDR3 bases are TGTGCCAGTAGTAGCGGGTGGACCTACGAGCAGTACTTC. This codes for CASSSGWTYEQYF. Full variable domain (outside the CDR3, taken from reference TRBV19 and TRBJ2-7): DGGITQSPKYLFRKEGQNVTLSCEQNLNHDAMYWYRQDPGQGLRLIYYSQIVNDFQKGDIAEGYSVSREKKESFPLTVTSAQKNPTAFYLCASSSGWTYEQYFGPGTRLTVT.

The chain employs TRBV30 and TRBJ1-4, with 11 bases identical to TRBD1. Trimming at V came to 4 bases and at J to 8 bases, leaving 9 bases not matched to a gene. The CDR3 extends over 15 amino acids. Per the germline V gene, CDR1 is GTSNPN and CDR2 is SVGIG (reference sequence). The CDR3 nucleotides read TGTGCCTGGACTTTTGGACAGGGGGCGCCCGAAAAACTGTTTTTT. Translated, it gives CAWTFGQGAPEKLFF. The full variable domain, its missing parts supplied by reference TRBV30 and TRBJ1-4, is SQTIHQWPATLVQPVGSPLSLECTVEGTSNPNLYWYRQAAGRGLQLLFYSVGIGQISSEVPQNLSASRPQDRQFILSSKKLLLSDSGFYLCAWTFGQGAPEKLFFGSGTQLSVL.

The chain recombines TRBV29-1 with TRBJ2-7, with a weak D call TRBD2 (5 bases). Germline V gene data show CDR1 as SQVTM and CDR2 as ANQGSEA. V lost 7 bases, J lost 0 bases, and 16 bases lay in between. The CDR3 loop spans 14 amino acids. CDR3 residues: CSARRTGSSYEQYF. Here the CDR3 DNA reads TGCAGCGCAAGGAGGACGGGGAGCTCCTACGAGCAGTACTTC.

The chain links TRBV2 to TRBJ1-2; possible D gene TRBD1, 5 bases. The germline V and J ends were trimmed by 6 bases and 5 bases, with 13 bases remaining between them. The CDR3 consists of 13 residues. Germline CDR1 is SNHLY and CDR2 is FYNNEI. The CDR3 here is CASRERDGYGYTF. In DNA, the CDR3 is TGTGCCAGCAGAGAACGGGACGGTTATGGCTACACCTTC.

The gene calls are TRBV3-1 and TRBJ2-6, with D unclear. The germline V gene has CDR1 LGHDT and CDR2 YNNKEL (reference sequence). V was trimmed by 1 base and J by 0 bases, leaving 10 bases between them. CDR3 length equals 17 residues. The CDR3 sequence: CASSQAGGGSGANVLTF. In nucleotides, the CDR3 is TGTGCCAGCAGCCAAGCCGGCGGTGGCTCTGGGGCCAACGTCCTGACTTTC.

V is TRBV29-1 and J is TRBJ1-5; the D is unclear. CDR1 and CDR2 (germline): SQVTM, ANQGSEA. CDR3 length equals 12 residues. Between the trimmed V and J ends, which lost 0 bases and 4 bases, there was a span of 4 bases. The CDR3, as DNA: TGCAGCGTTGAAGACGGAAATCAGCCCCAGCATTTT. It is translated as CSVEDGNQPQHF.

The chain couples TRBV4-3 to TRBJ2-5; D is unresolved. V was trimmed by 0 bases and J by 5 bases, leaving 13 bases between them. The CDR3 loop spans 15 amino acids. In germline, CDR1 is LGHNA, CDR2 YSLEER. Here the CDR3 DNA reads TGCGCCAGCAGCCAAGACCTTTCGGTTCGCGAGACCCAGTACTTC. It specifies CASSQDLSVRETQYF.

The V and J genes are TRBV20-1 and TRBJ1-2; a possible D gene is TRBD1 (6 bases). Deletions cut 1 base from V and 8 bases from J, with 14 bases between. Germline V CDR1 and CDR2: DFQATT, SNEGSKA (reference sequence). The CDR3 contains 13 residues. The CDR3, as DNA: TGCAGTGCTAGAGGAGAACAGGGCGTAGGCTACACCTTC. Its translation is CSARGEQGVGYTF.

The rearrangement links TRBV30 to TRBJ1-5; TRBD1 aligns across 8 bases. With V trimmed by 1 base and J by 4 bases, 0 bases remained unmatched. In germline, CDR1 is GTSNPN, CDR2 SVGIG (reference sequence). The CDR3 consists of 13 residues. Here the CDR3 DNA reads TGTGCCTGGAGTGGACAGGGGAATCAGCCCCAGCATTTT. It specifies CAWSGQGNQPQHF.

This clonotype appeared a single time. The genes are TRBV6-1 and TRBJ2-7, with 8 bases matching TRBD2. The CDR3 is 15 amino acids. V lost 2 bases, J lost 5 bases, and 8 bases stayed unmatched. Germline CDR1 is MNHNS and CDR2 is SASEGT. CDR3 bases: TGTGCCAGCAGTGAATATCAGCGGGAGCGTCACGAGCAGTACTTC. It translates to CASSEYQRERHEQYF.

The J gene is TRBJ1-5, the V gene TRBV6-5; no clear D gene. CDR3 length equals 15 residues. The V end was cut by 5 bases, the J end by 1 base, with 12 bases between. Looked up from germline, CDR1 is MNHEY and CDR2 is SVGAGI. The CDR3 reads CASSPDALSNQPQHF. The CDR3 DNA reads as TGTGCCAGCAGTCCCGACGCATTAAGCAATCAGCCCCAGCATTTT.

The chain links TRBV29-1 to TRBJ1-1; D is unresolved. Germline V CDR1 and CDR2: SQVTM, ANQGSEA. CDR3 length: 13 residues. V was trimmed by 4 bases and J by 0 bases, leaving 9 bases between them. As DNA, the CDR3 is TGCAGCGTTGGCGGTGTATTGAACACTGAAGCTTTCTTT. Amino acid sequence: CSVGGVLNTEAFF.

This chain uses TRBV20-1 with TRBJ2-1; D remains ambiguous. The CDR3 loop spans 12 amino acids. The germline gives CDR1 DFQATT, CDR2 SNEGSKA (reference sequence). The V gene lost 5 bases and the J gene lost 9 bases, with 14 bases spanning the gap. The CDR3 protein is CSAAGPEFEQFF. CDR3 sequence (DNA): TGCAGTGCTGCCGGTCCTGAATTTGAGCAGTTCTTC.

The chain combines TRBV12-3 or TRBV12-4 with TRBJ1-1, with D unresolved. Trimming cost V 5 bases and J 0 bases, with 7 bases left between them. The CDR3 spans 13 residues. The CDR3 DNA sequence: TGTGCCAGCAGTACAGATATGAACACTGAAGCTTTCTTT. Protein product: CASSTDMNTEAFF.

The chain has TRBV2 and TRBJ1-2; D remains ambiguous. From germline, CDR1 is SNHLY and CDR2 FYNNEI. CDR3 size: 15 residues. Trimming removed 0 bases at V and 4 bases at J, with 12 bases between. The CDR3 region is CASSEAGQVIYGYTF. The CDR3 DNA follows: TGTGCCAGCAGTGAAGCAGGGCAAGTTATCTATGGCTACACCTTC.

This clonotype was seen just once. This sequence joins TRBV2 and TRBJ2-7; D perhaps matches TRBD2 (6 bases). This CDR3 is built from 14 residues. Trimming took 10 bases from V and 5 from J, leaving 21 bases between them. CDR1 is SNHLY, CDR2 FYNNEI, per germline. CDR3 protein: CATQRALNWNEQYF. CDR3 nucleotide sequence: TGTGCCACCCAGCGGGCATTAAACTGGAACGAGCAGTACTTC. Full variable domain (rest looked up from reference TRBV2 and TRBJ2-7): EPEVTQTPSHQVTQMGQEVILRCVPISNHLYFYWYRQILGQKVEFLVSFYNNEISEKSEIFDDQFSVERPDGSNFTLKIRSTKLEDSAMYFCATQRALNWNEQYFGPGTRLTVT.

The table lists this clonotype with a count of one. The rearrangement joins TRBV30 to TRBJ2-6; maybe TRBD1 (5 bases). This CDR3 region has 14 residues. Trimming took off 3 bases at V and 1 base at J, with 7 bases between the two ends. Germline V lookup: CDR1 GTSNPN, CDR2 SVGIG (reference sequence). The CDR3 DNA sequence: TGTGCCTGGAGAAGGGGTTCTGGGGCCAACGTCCTGACTTTC. It translates to CAWRRGSGANVLTF.

This rearrangement joins TRBV2 to TRBJ2-7; 7 bases agree with TRBD1. V was pared by 6 bases and J by 2 bases, with 10 bases of the junction left unmatched. The CDR3 runs 15 residues. Per germline, CDR1 SNHLY and CDR2 FYNNEI. CDR3 coding DNA: TGTGCCAGCAGGGGACAGTACCTCGCCCCCTACGAGCAGTACTTC. The encoded protein is CASRGQYLAPYEQYF.

V usage is TRBV7-7 and J usage is TRBJ2-5; D assignment may be TRBD1 or TRBD2 (5 bases each). The CDR3 is made up of 14 amino acids. Germline V CDR1 and CDR2: SSHAT, FNYEAQ (reference sequence). V was cut by 5 bases and J by 3 bases, with 13 bases left in between. CDR3 in amino acids: CASSRSGTEETQYF. CDR3 in DNA: TGTGCCAGCAGCCGTTCCGGGACGGAAGAGACCCAGTACTTC.

The CDR3 is CASSDRTNTEAFF. DNA for the CDR3: TGTGCCAGCAGCGACAGGACGAACACTGAAGCTTTCTTT. The rearrangement uses TRBV6-1 and TRBJ1-1; a weak D match, TRBD1 (6 bases). The CDR3 is 13 residues long. In germline, CDR1 is MNHNS, CDR2 SASEGT. V lost 6 bases and J lost 1, with 9 bases in between.

The chain uses TRBV24-1 and TRBJ2-2; TRBD2 agrees at 10 bases. Germline CDR1 KGHDR, CDR2 SFDVKD. V dropped 3 bases and J dropped 5; count of bases not matched to a gene: 2. The CDR3 runs to 15 residues. CDR3 protein: CATSDRTSGTGELFF. The CDR3 coding sequence is TGTGCCACCAGTGATCGGACTAGCGGTACCGGGGAGCTGTTTTTT.

This chain links TRBV5-4 with TRBJ1-2, with 7 bases matching TRBD1. V lost 6 bases, J lost 3 bases, and 5 bases stayed unmatched. Germline lookup yields CDR1 SGHNT and CDR2 YYREEE (reference sequence). This CDR3 comprises 13 residues. The CDR3 DNA reads TGTGCCAGCACGAGGGACAGCCACTATGGCTACACCTTC. It codes for CASTRDSHYGYTF.

J is TRBJ1-1 and V is TRBV5-1; 7 bases line up with TRBD1. The CDR3 length is 16 residues. Unmatched junction bases numbered 12, after V lost 4 bases and J lost 3 bases. The germline CDR1 and CDR2 sequences are SGHRS and YFSETQ. This chain's CDR3 is CASSRNRGIGDTEAFF. The CDR3 DNA follows: TGCGCCAGCAGCCGCAACAGGGGTATAGGGGACACTGAAGCTTTCTTT.

The rearrangement joins TRBV11-2 to TRBJ1-2; D possibly corresponds to TRBD1 (6 bases). The CDR3 consists of 15 residues. Trimming stripped 3 bases from V and 1 base from J, with 12 bases between. Germline CDR1 SGHAT, CDR2 FQNNGV. The chain's CDR3 is CASSLTGANNYGYTF. The CDR3 DNA sequence: TGTGCCAGCAGCTTGACAGGCGCTAATAACTATGGCTACACCTTC.

The V call is TRBV2, the J call TRBJ2-3; D is undetermined. Per germline, CDR1 SNHLY and CDR2 FYNNEI. This CDR3 is built from 13 residues. Trimming removed 6 bases at V and 4 bases at J, with 11 bases between. The DNA of the CDR3 is TGTGCCAGCAGGTACCTGCAGGCAGATACGCAGTATTTT. Translation gives CASRYLQADTQYF. The entire variable domain, with the rest obtained from reference TRBV2 and TRBJ2-3, is as follows: EPEVTQTPSHQVTQMGQEVILRCVPISNHLYFYWYRQILGQKVEFLVSFYNNEISEKSEIFDDQFSVERPDGSNFTLKIRSTKLEDSAMYFCASRYLQADTQYFGPGTRLTVL.

V and J are TRBV7-9 and TRBJ1-1; tentative D call: TRBD1 (6 bases). The germline V and J ends were trimmed by 3 bases and 4 bases, with 12 bases remaining between them. From germline, CDR1 is SEHNR and CDR2 FQNEAQ (reference sequence). The CDR3 is made up of 14 amino acids. The CDR3 DNA reads TGTGCCAGCAGCTTCGACAGGTCGGGCACTGAAGCTTTCTTT. This gives the protein CASSFDRSGTEAFF. Supplemented by reference TRBV7-9 and TRBJ1-1, the full variable domain reads DTGVSQNPRHKITKRGQNVTFRCDPISEHNRLYWYRQTLGQGPEFLTYFQNEAQLEKSRLLSDRFSAERPKGSFSTLEIQRTEQGDSAMYLCASSFDRSGTEAFFGQGTRLTVV.

V and J are TRBV7-2 and TRBJ2-5; D perhaps matches TRBD2 (6 bases). Germline values: CDR1 SGHTA, CDR2 FQGNSA. The V end lost 3 bases, the J end lost 4 bases, and 12 bases lay between the germline ends. The CDR3 runs to 14 residues. The CDR3 region has the DNA TGTGCCAGCAGCTTTGCCTCCGGGGGAGAGACCCAGTACTTC. Translated: CASSFASGGETQYF.